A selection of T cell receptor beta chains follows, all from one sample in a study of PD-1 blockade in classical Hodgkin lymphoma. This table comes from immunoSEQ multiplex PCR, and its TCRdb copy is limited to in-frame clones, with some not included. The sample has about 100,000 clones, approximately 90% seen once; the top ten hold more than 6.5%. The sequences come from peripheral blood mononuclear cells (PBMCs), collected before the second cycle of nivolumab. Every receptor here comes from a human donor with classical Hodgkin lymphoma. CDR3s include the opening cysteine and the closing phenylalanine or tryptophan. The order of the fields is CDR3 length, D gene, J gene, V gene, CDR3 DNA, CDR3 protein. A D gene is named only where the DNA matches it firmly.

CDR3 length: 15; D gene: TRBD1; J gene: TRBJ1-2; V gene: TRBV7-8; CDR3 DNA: TGTGCCAGCAGCTCCCGGACAGGGGGTCTCTATGGCTACACCTTC; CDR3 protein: CASSSRTGGLYGYTF
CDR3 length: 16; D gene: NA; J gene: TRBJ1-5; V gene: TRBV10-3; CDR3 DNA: TGTGCCATCAGTGAGTCGCACAGGGTGGTTAATCAGCCCCAGCATTTT; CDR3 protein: CAISESHRVVNQPQHF
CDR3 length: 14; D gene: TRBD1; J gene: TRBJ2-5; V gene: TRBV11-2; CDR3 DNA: TGTGCCAGCAGCTTGACAGGGGGCGCGGAGACCCAGTACTTC; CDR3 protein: CASSLTGGAETQYF
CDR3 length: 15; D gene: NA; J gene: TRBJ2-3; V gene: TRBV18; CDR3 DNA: TGTGCCAGCTCACCACAGGGTCGGGGCACAGATACGCAGTATTTT; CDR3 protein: CASSPQGRGTDTQYF
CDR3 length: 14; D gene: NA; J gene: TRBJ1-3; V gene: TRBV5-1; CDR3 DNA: TGCGCCAGCAGCTTGGGGCAGGTTGGAAACACCATATATTTT; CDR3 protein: CASSLGQVGNTIYF
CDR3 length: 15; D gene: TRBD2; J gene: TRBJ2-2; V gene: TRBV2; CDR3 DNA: TGTGCCAGCAAGCCTAGCGGGGGGGCAACCGGGGAGCTGTTTTTT; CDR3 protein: CASKPSGGATGELFF
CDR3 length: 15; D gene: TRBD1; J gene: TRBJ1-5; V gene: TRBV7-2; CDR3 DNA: TGTGCCAGCAGCTTTTGGGACAGCCCCAATCAGCCCCAGCATTTT; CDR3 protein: CASSFWDSPNQPQHF
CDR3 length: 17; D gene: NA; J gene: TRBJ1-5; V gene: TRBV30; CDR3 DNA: TGTGCCTGGAGTGGGGAGGGGGGGGCACTCGGCAATCAGCCCCAGCATTTT; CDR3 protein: CAWSGEGGALGNQPQHF
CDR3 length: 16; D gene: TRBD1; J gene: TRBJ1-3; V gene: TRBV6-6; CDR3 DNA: TGTGCCAGCAAGTCGACAGGGGCCAGCTCTGGAAACACCATATATTTT; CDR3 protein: CASKSTGASSGNTIYF
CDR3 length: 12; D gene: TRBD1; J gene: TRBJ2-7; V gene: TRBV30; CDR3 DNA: TGTGCCTGGGGACAGGGGGCTGGGGGGCAGTACTTC; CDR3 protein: CAWGQGAGGQYF
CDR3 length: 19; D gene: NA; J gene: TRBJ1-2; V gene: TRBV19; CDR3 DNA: TGTGCCAGTAGTCGCCGAGGACTTTATACAGGGACATCCCGCTATGGCTACACCTTC; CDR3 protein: CASSRRGLYTGTSRYGYTF
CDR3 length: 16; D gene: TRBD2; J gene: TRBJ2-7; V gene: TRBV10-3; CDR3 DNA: TGTGCCATCAGTGTATCGACTAGCGGGAGCTCCTACGAGCAGTACTTC; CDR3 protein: CAISVSTSGSSYEQYF
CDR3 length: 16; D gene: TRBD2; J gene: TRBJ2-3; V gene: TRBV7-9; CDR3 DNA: TGTGCCAGCAGCCAACCCGGGACTAGCGGTAAAGATACGCAGTATTTT; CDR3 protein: CASSQPGTSGKDTQYF
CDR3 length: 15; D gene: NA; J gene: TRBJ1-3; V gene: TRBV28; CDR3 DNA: TGTGCCAGCAGTTCCCGGGGGGGGGCCCGAAACACCATATATTTT; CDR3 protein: CASSSRGGARNTIYF
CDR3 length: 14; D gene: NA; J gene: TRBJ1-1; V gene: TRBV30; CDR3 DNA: TGTGCCTGGAGCCCCGGGGAAGTGAACACTGAAGCTTTCTTT; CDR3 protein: CAWSPGEVNTEAFF
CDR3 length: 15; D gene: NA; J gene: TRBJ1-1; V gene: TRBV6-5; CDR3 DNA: TGTGCCAGCAGCCGCATAGGGAAGATGAACACTGAAGCTTTCTTT; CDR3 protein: CASSRIGKMNTEAFF
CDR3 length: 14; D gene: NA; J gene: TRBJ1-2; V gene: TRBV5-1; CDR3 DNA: TGCGCCAGCAGCCCACGGACGGATAACTATGGCTACACCTTC; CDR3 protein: CASSPRTDNYGYTF